This T cell receptor (beta chain) was observed in a study of glioma-infiltrating T cells. Ten or more counts support this clonotype. The target antigen is unknown. Amplification of TCR alpha and beta CDR3 regions from RNA used iRepertoire nested multiplex PCR. Tissue mRNA or PBMC total RNA, about 85-400 ng, went into one-step reverse transcription and amplification. TCRdb recomputed calls from the multiplex PCR reads with MiXCR, one row per CDR3 protein. Of about 99,000 distinct CDR3 sequences detected, around 31% appear once; the ten largest clones hold about 40%. The V end lost 4 bases, the J end lost 5 bases, and 15 bases lay between the germline ends. Germline values: CDR1 MGHRA, CDR2 YSYEKL. This CDR3 has 14 amino acids. Overall study findings and caveats: Tissue-blood divergence was below expectation in non-neoplastic patients, above in gliomas.

This clonotype was obtained from a human donor with low-grade glioma or glioblastoma, undergoing nonglioma brain surgery, or in good health (not recorded which). The source material was glioma tissue, nonneoplastic brain tissue, or PBMCs (not recorded which). The chain recombines TRBV4-1 with TRBJ2-7, with TRBD1 as a possible D gene (6 bases). This CDR3 reads CASSLQGEMNEQYF. For the CDR3, the DNA is TGCGCCAGCAGCCTACAGGGAGAGATGAACGAGCAGTACTTC.